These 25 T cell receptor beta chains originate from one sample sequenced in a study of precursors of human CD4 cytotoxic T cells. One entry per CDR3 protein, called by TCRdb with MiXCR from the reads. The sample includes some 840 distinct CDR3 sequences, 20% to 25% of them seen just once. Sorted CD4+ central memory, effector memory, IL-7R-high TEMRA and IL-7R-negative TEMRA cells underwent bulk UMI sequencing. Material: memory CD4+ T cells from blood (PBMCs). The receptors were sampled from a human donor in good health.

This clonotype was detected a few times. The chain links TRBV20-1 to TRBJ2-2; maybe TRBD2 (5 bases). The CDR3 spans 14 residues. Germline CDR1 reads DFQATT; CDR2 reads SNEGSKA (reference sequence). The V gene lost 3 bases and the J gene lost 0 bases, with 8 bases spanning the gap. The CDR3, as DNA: TGCAGTGCTAGTACCGGGGCGAACACCGGGGAGCTGTTTTTT. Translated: CSASTGANTGELFF.

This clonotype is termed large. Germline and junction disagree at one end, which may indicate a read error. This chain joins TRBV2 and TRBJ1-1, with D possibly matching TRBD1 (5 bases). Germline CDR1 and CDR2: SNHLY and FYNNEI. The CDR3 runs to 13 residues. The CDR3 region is CASSAGRNTEAFF. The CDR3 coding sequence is TGTGCCAGTAGTGCAGGGCGGAACACTGAAGCTTTCTTT.

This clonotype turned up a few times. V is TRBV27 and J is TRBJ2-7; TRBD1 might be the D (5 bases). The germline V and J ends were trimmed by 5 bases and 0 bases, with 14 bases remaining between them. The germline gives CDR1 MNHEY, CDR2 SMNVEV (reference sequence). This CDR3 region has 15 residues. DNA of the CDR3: TGTGCCAGCAGTCTCAGGGTTGTAGGCTCCTACGAGCAGTACTTC. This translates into CASSLRVVGSYEQYF.

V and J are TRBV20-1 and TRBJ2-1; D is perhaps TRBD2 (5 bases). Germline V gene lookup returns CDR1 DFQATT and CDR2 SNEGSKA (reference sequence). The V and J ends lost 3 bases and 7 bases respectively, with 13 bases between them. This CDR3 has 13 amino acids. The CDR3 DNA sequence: TGCAGTGCTAGCTTAACACGGGGTAATGAGCAGTTCTTC. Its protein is CSASLTRGNEQFF.

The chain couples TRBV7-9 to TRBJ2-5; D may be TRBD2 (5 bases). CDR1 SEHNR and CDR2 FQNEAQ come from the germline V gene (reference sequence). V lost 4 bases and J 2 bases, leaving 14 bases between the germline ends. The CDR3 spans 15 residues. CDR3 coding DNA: TGTGCCAGCAGCTCTGCGGGCGGACCTCAAGAGACCCAGTACTTC. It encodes CASSSAGGPQETQYF.

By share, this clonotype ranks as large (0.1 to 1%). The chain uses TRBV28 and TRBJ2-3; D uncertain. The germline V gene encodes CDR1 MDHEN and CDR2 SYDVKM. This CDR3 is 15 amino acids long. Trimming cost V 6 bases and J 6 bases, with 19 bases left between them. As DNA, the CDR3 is TGTGCCAGCAGCTCGGGCCGTATATACGAGGATACGCAGTATTTT. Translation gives CASSSGRIYEDTQYF.

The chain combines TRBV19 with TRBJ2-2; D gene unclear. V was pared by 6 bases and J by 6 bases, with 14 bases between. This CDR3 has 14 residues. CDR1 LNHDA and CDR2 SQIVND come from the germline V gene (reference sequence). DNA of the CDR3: TGTGCCAGTAGGATCCGAAGCCAGGCCGGGGAGCTGTTTTTT. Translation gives CASRIRSQAGELFF.

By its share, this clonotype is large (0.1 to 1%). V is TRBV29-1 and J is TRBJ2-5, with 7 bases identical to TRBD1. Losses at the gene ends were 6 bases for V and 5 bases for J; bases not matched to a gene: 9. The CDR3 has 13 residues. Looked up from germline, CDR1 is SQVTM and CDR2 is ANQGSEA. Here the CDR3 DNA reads TGCAGCGTCCGGACAGGTCTGGGGGAGACCCAGTACTTC. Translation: CSVRTGLGETQYF.

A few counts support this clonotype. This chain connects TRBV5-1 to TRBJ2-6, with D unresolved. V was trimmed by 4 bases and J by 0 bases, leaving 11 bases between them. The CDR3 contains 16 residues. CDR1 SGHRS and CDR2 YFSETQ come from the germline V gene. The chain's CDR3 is CASSADVSSGANVLTF. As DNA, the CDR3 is TGCGCCAGCAGCGCGGACGTCAGCTCTGGGGCCAACGTCCTGACTTTC.

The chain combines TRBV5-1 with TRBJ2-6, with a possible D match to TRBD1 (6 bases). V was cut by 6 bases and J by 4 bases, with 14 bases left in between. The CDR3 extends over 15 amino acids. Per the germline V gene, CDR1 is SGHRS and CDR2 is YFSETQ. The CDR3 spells CASNLQGLGANVLTF. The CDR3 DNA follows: TGCGCCAGCAATCTACAGGGCCTCGGGGCCAACGTCCTGACTTTC.

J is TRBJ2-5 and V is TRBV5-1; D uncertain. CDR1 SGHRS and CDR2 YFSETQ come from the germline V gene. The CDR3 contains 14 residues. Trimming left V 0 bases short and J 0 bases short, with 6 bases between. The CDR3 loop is CASSLVSHQETQYF. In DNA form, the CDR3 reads TGCGCCAGCAGCTTGGTCAGTCACCAAGAGACCCAGTACTTC.

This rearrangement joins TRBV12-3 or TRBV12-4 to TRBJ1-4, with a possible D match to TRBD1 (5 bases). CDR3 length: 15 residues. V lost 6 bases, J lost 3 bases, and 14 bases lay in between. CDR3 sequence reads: CASRLAGTSNEKLFF. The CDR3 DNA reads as TGTGCCAGCAGACTAGCCGGGACTTCTAATGAAAAACTGTTTTTT.

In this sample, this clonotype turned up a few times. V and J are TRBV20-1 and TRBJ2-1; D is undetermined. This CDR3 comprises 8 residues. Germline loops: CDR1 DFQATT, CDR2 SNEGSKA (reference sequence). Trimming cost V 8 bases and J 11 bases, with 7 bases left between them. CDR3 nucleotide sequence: TGCAGTTGGGAACAGCAGTTCTTC. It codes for CSWEQQFF.

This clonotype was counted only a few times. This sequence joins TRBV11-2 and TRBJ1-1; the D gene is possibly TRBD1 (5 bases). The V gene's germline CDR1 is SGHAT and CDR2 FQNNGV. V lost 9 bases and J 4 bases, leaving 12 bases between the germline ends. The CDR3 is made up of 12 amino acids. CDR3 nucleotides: TGTGCCAGTCGCCCAGGGTCCACTGAAGCTTTCTTT. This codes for CASRPGSTEAFF.

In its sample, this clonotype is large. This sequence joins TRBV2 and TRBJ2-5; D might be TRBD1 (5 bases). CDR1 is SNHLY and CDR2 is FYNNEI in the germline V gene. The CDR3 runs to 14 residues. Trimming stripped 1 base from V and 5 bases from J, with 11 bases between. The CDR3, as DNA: TGTGCCAGCAGTGAAGACAGGATCGGCGAGACCCAGTACTTC. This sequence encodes CASSEDRIGETQYF.

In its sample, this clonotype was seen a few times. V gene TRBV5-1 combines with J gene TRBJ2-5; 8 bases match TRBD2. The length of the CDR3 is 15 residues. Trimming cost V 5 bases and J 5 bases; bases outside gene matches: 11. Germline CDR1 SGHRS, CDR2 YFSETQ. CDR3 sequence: CASRMTGGMGETQYF. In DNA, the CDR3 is TGCGCCAGCAGGATGACGGGAGGGATGGGTGAGACCCAGTACTTC.

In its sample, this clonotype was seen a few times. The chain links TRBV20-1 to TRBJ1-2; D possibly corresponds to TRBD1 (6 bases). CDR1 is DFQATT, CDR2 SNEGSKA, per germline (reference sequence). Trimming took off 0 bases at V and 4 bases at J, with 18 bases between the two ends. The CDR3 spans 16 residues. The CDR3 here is CSARDPSKGQLYGYTF. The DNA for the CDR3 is TGCAGTGCTAGAGATCCCTCAAAAGGACAGCTCTATGGCTACACCTTC.

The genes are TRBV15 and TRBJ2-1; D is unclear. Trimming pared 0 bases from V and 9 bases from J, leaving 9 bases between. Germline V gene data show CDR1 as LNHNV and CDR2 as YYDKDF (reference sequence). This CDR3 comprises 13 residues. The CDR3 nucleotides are TGTGCCACCAGCAGAGATCCCCTGCGTGAGCAGTTCTTC. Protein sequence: CATSRDPLREQFF.

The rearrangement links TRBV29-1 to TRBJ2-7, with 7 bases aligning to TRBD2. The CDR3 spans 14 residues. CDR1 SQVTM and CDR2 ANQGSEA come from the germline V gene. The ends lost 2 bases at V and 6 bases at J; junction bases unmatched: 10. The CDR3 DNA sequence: TGCAGCGTTGAAACGACAGCGGGGTCCCGCGAGCAGTACTTC. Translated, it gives CSVETTAGSREQYF.

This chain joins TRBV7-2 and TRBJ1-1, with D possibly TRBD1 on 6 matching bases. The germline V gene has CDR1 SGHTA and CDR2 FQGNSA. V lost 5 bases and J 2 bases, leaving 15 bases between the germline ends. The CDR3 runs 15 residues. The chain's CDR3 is CASSPNSGANTEAFF. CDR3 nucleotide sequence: TGTGCCAGCAGCCCAAACTCAGGGGCCAACACTGAAGCTTTCTTT.

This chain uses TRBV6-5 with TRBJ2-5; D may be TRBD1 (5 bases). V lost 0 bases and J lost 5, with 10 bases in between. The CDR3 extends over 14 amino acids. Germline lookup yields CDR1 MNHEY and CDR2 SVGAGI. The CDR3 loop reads CASSYSAGRETQYF. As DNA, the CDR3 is TGTGCCAGCAGTTACTCGGCAGGGCGGGAGACCCAGTACTTC.

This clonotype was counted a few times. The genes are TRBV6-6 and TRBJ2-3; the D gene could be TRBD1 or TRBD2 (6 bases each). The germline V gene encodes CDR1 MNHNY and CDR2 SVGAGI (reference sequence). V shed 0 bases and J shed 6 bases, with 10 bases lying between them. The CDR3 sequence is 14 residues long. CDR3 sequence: CASSYSQGRDTQYF. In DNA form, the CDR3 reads TGTGCCAGCAGTTACTCCCAGGGGAGGGATACGCAGTATTTT.

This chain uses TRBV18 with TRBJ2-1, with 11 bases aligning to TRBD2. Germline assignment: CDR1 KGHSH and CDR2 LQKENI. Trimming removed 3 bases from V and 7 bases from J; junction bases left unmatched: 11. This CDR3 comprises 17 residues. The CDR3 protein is CASSPPLLAGDRNEQFF. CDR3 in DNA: TGTGCCAGCTCACCGCCCCTACTAGCGGGAGATCGGAATGAGCAGTTCTTC.

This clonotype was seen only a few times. CDR3 coding DNA: TGTGCCAGCAGAGCGGGCCTTAGGGATACGCAGTATTTT. It codes for CASRAGLRDTQYF. The V call is TRBV2, the J call TRBJ2-3; D might be TRBD2 (6 bases). The CDR3 sequence is 13 residues long. The ends were cut back, 6 bases at V and 6 bases at J, with 13 bases in the middle. Per germline, CDR1 SNHLY and CDR2 FYNNEI.

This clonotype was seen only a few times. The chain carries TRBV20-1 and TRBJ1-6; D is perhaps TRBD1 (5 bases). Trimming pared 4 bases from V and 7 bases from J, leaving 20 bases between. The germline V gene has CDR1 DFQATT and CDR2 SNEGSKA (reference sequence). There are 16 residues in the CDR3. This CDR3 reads CSATTGRTGSNSPLHF. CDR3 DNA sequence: TGCAGTGCTACTACGGGACGGACGGGATCAAATTCACCCCTCCACTTT.